The 29 T cell receptor beta chains listed next were all sequenced from one sample in a study of blood T cell repertoires in COVID-19. The protocol was immunoSEQ multiplex PCR, while the TCRdb copy is restricted to in-frame clones and leaves out a portion. This table has 200,000 to 250,000 clones, around 89% appearing once. The source material was peripheral blood. The receptors derive from a man aged 25-40 years with COVID-19, enrolled during active disease.

The rearrangement links TRBV10-3 to TRBJ2-5; 11 bases are a match to TRBD2. Trimming cost V 6 bases and J 2 bases; bases outside gene matches: 8. The CDR3 is made up of 16 amino acids. Germline V gene sequence: CDR1 ENHRY, CDR2 SYGVKD. CDR3 loop: CAISRGTSGLQETQYF. For the CDR3, the DNA is TGTGCCATCAGCCGCGGGACTAGCGGACTACAAGAGACCCAGTACTTC.

J is TRBJ1-2 and V is TRBV4-3; tentative D call: TRBD1 (5 bases). This CDR3 spans 16 amino acids. V was trimmed by 4 bases and J by 4 bases, leaving 19 bases between them. From germline, CDR1 is LGHNA and CDR2 YSLEER. CDR3 DNA sequence: TGCGCCAGCAGCCCCCAAATCCAACAGGTTTCCTATGGCTACACCTTC. It translates to CASSPQIQQVSYGYTF.

The chain has TRBV5-6 and TRBJ2-5; a possible D gene is TRBD1 (5 bases). V lost 4 bases, J lost 0 bases, and 25 bases lay in between. In germline, CDR1 is SGHDT, CDR2 YYEEEE. This CDR3 contains 19 residues. The CDR3 loop reads CASSPYNRGGFRDQETQYF. The CDR3 DNA sequence: TGTGCCAGCAGCCCCTATAATAGGGGCGGTTTTAGGGACCAAGAGACCCAGTACTTC.

J is TRBJ1-5 and V is TRBV6-2 or TRBV6-3, with D tentatively TRBD1 (5 bases). CDR3 length equals 15 residues. Germline-derived CDR1 and CDR2 are MNHEY and SVGEGT. The V end was cut by 5 bases, the J end by 2 bases, with 13 bases between. CDR3 sequence (DNA): TGTGCCAGCAGTACCGACAGTTTTGGCAATCAGCCCCAGCATTTT. Translation gives CASSTDSFGNQPQHF.

This sequence joins TRBV28 and TRBJ2-2; 8 nucleotides line up with TRBD1. The germline V gene encodes CDR1 MDHEN and CDR2 SYDVKM. CDR3 size: 15 residues. Trimming at V came to 7 bases and at J to 6 bases, leaving 10 bases not matched to a gene. CDR3 sequence: CASKTGESLAGELFF. The CDR3 DNA follows: TGTGCCAGCAAGACAGGGGAGTCGTTGGCCGGGGAGCTGTTTTTT.

V usage is TRBV6-5 and J usage is TRBJ1-5; no reliable D call. Germline V gene sequence: CDR1 MNHEY, CDR2 SVGAGI. This CDR3 is built from 16 residues. The V end lost 0 bases, the J end lost 4 bases, and 13 bases lay between the germline ends. In DNA, the CDR3 is TGTGCCAGCAGTTACTCTGCGGCCTCCCCTAATCAGCCCCAGCATTTT. Residues: CASSYSAASPNQPQHF.

This chain connects TRBV7-2 to TRBJ2-7, with TRBD2 matching 8 bases. Germline lookup yields CDR1 SGHTA and CDR2 FQGNSA. V trimming: 3 bases; J trimming: 4 bases; junction bases outside the gene matches: 5. There are 14 residues in the CDR3. CDR3 sequence (DNA): TGTGCCAGCAGCTTGACGGGAGGGGGGTACGAGCAGTACTTC. Translation: CASSLTGGGYEQYF.

J is TRBJ2-5 and V is TRBV7-2; tentatively, D is TRBD1 (6 bases). CDR1 and CDR2 from the germline V gene are SGHTA and FQGNSA. V lost 5 bases and J 3 bases, leaving 10 bases between the germline ends. There are 13 residues in the CDR3. Written as DNA, the CDR3 is TGTGCCAGCAGCCCCAACAGGGAAGAGACCCAGTACTTC. Translated: CASSPNREETQYF.

This clone occurred a few times. The chain links TRBV4-2 to TRBJ1-2, with D perhaps matching TRBD1 (6 bases). The CDR3 is 15 residues long. The V gene's germline CDR1 is LGHNA and CDR2 YNFKEQ. V lost 1 base and J lost 5, with 14 bases in between. Here the CDR3 reads CASSQVLQGEYGYTF. In DNA, the CDR3 is TGTGCCAGCAGCCAAGTATTACAGGGAGAGTATGGCTACACCTTC.

The chain recombines TRBV5-1 with TRBJ2-1; TRBD2 matches at 9 bases. The V and J ends lost 6 bases and 2 bases, in that order; junction bases with no gene match: 3. CDR1 is SGHRS, CDR2 YFSETQ, per germline. The CDR3 totals 14 residues. CDR3 region: CASNSGGTYNEQFF. The CDR3 DNA follows: TGCGCCAGCAACAGCGGGGGGACCTACAATGAGCAGTTCTTC.

This clone appeared once. The V gene is TRBV18, the J gene TRBJ1-1, with 8 bases identical to TRBD1. The germline V gene has CDR1 KGHSH and CDR2 LQKENI. There are 16 residues in the CDR3. The junction had 12 bases not matched to a gene; V was cut back by 5 bases and J by 4 bases. CDR3 in amino acids: CASSSNIITGGTEAFF. CDR3 DNA: TGTGCCAGCTCATCGAATATTATTACAGGGGGCACTGAAGCTTTCTTT.

This sequence joins TRBV24-1 and TRBJ1-4; 9 positions match TRBD1. The junction had 15 bases not matched to a gene; V was cut back by 6 bases and J by 2 bases. CDR1 and CDR2 (germline): KGHDR, SFDVKD. The CDR3 is 19 residues long. For the CDR3, the DNA is TGTGCCACCAGTTCTGGGGACAGGGCGATGTATGGCACTAATGAAAAACTGTTTTTT. Its protein is CATSSGDRAMYGTNEKLFF.

V usage is TRBV5-1 and J usage is TRBJ1-1; no clear D gene. CDR1 is SGHRS and CDR2 is YFSETQ in the germline V gene. The CDR3 has 15 amino acids. V gave up 6 bases and J gave up 0 bases, with 15 bases separating them. The CDR3 DNA follows: TGCGCCAGCAACCGGGAGGCCCTTATGAACACTGAAGCTTTCTTT. Protein sequence: CASNREALMNTEAFF.

This rearrangement joins TRBV7-2 to TRBJ1-2; D unclear. Germline V gene data show CDR1 as SGHTA and CDR2 as FQGNSA. Trimming took off 3 bases at V and 2 bases at J, with 13 bases between the two ends. CDR3 size: 15 residues. In DNA form, the CDR3 reads TGTGCCAGCAGCTTGGGGAGGGCCCTGAACTATGGCTACACCTTC. It encodes CASSLGRALNYGYTF. The complete variable domain, with remaining parts taken from reference TRBV7-2 and TRBJ1-2, reads GAGVSQSPSNKVTEKGKDVELRCDPISGHTALYWYRQSLGQGLEFLIYFQGNSAPDKSGLPSDRFSAERTGGSVSTLTIQRTQQEDSAVYLCASSLGRALNYGYTFGSGTRLTVV.

This rearrangement joins TRBV27 to TRBJ2-3; D ambiguous. The CDR3 sequence is 13 residues long. Trimming shortened V by 3 bases and J by 5 bases, and 9 bases separated the two germline ends. From germline, CDR1 is MNHEY and CDR2 SMNVEV (reference sequence). The CDR3 sequence is CASSFRLGDTQYF. CDR3 sequence (DNA): TGTGCCAGCAGTTTCAGGCTGGGAGATACGCAGTATTTT.

This sequence joins TRBV6-2 or TRBV6-3 and TRBJ1-2; no clear D. Looked up from germline, CDR1 is MNHEY and CDR2 is SVGEGT. The V gene lost 2 bases and the J gene lost 7 bases, with 17 bases spanning the gap. The CDR3 has 15 amino acids. The CDR3 DNA sequence: TGTGCCAGCAGTTACGGGTCAGAACTTTCGGGTGGCTACACCTTC. Protein product: CASSYGSELSGGYTF.

V usage is TRBV5-1 and J usage is TRBJ2-1; TRBD2 is a possible D gene (7 bases). This CDR3 is 16 amino acids long. V lost 1 base and J lost 6, with 17 bases in between. CDR1 is SGHRS and CDR2 is YFSETQ in the germline V gene. CDR3 in DNA: TGCGCCAGCAGCTTGCCACTCGGAGGGGGGGTCAATGAGCAGTTCTTC. As protein: CASSLPLGGGVNEQFF.

CDR3 amino acids: CASSLEGTFPSTDTQYF. CDR3 DNA sequence: TGTGCCAGCAGTTTAGAGGGGACATTCCCTAGCACAGATACGCAGTATTTT. The chain joins TRBV28 to TRBJ2-3, with D perhaps TRBD1 (6 bases). Germline CDR1 reads MDHEN; CDR2 reads SYDVKM. This CDR3 spans 17 amino acids. The germline V and J ends were trimmed by 2 bases and 0 bases, with 15 bases remaining between them.

The sample holds one count of this clone. The chain is built from TRBV28 and TRBJ1-5; weak D call: TRBD1 (6 bases). Germline CDR1 reads MDHEN; CDR2 reads SYDVKM. Trimming took 7 bases from V and 6 from J, leaving 22 bases between them. The length of the CDR3 is 16 residues. CDR3 nucleotides: TGTGCCAGCATTCTGGAGGCAGGGGTGGCGAGTCAGCCCCAGCATTTT. Its protein is CASILEAGVASQPQHF.

V gene TRBV4-1 combines with J gene TRBJ1-1; 12 nucleotides agree with TRBD1. The CDR3 contains 14 residues. The trim removed 1 base at V and 7 bases at J, leaving 1 base unmatched. The germline gives CDR1 MGHRA, CDR2 YSYEKL. CDR3 region: CASSQGDRGLEAFF. In nucleotides, the CDR3 is TGCGCCAGCAGCCAAGGGGACAGGGGGCTTGAAGCTTTCTTT.

The rearrangement uses TRBV28 and TRBJ1-2; D call uncertain. The CDR3 consists of 12 residues. Per the germline V gene, CDR1 is MDHEN and CDR2 is SYDVKM. Trimming left V 2 bases short and J 2 bases short, with 3 bases between. The CDR3 is CASSLVNYGYTF. The CDR3 bases are TGTGCCAGCAGTTTAGTAAACTATGGCTACACCTTC.

The V call is TRBV12-3 or TRBV12-4, the J call TRBJ1-2; D remains unclear. The CDR3 is 12 amino acids. V dropped 5 bases and J dropped 4 bases, with 8 bases sitting between them. For the CDR3, the DNA is TGTGCCAGCAGTCCCAGAGGCTATGGCTACACCTTC. Translating it yields CASSPRGYGYTF.

J is TRBJ2-7 and V is TRBV9; TRBD2 aligns across 7 bases. CDR3 size: 13 residues. Germline V lookup: CDR1 SGDLS, CDR2 YYNGEE. With 3 bases clipped from V and 7 bases from J, the junction kept 7 bases outside the gene matches. Written as DNA, the CDR3 is TGTGCCAGCAGCGCCCGGGACTATGGTGAGCAGTACTTC. Its translation is CASSARDYGEQYF.

This clone was counted only a few times. The CDR3 DNA reads TGTGCCAGCAGCTTAAAACCAGCGGAGCCCTACACCGGGGAGCTGTTTTTT. Residues: CASSLKPAEPYTGELFF. The chain joins TRBV7-3 to TRBJ2-2; D perhaps matches TRBD2 (5 bases). This CDR3 region has 17 residues. CDR1 is SGHTA, CDR2 FQGTGA, per germline. Trimming cost V 1 base and J 3 bases, with 15 bases left between them.

The chain joins TRBV11-3 to TRBJ1-3, with 8 bases fitting TRBD1. The CDR3 runs to 17 residues. The V segment lost 5 bases and the J segment 2 bases; nucleotides outside the gene matches: 11. Germline V gene sequence: CDR1 SGHNT, CDR2 YENEEA. The CDR3 loop is CASSDSGQGSAGNTIYF. In DNA, the CDR3 is TGTGCCAGCAGCGACTCAGGACAGGGCTCTGCTGGAAACACCATATATTTT.

V and J are TRBV6-6 and TRBJ1-1, with TRBD1 identical over 9 bases. The CDR3 consists of 16 residues. CDR1 MNHNY and CDR2 SVGAGI come from the germline V gene (reference sequence). V was pared by 5 bases and J by 5 bases, with 12 bases of the junction left unmatched. CDR3 in amino acids: CASSATGGAGQTEAFF. CDR3 DNA: TGTGCCAGCAGTGCCACAGGGGGCGCAGGTCAAACTGAAGCTTTCTTT.

The V gene is TRBV12-3 or TRBV12-4, the J gene TRBJ1-2; D not resolved. This CDR3 contains 13 residues. The V gene lost 6 bases and the J gene lost 7 bases, with 15 bases spanning the gap. CDR3 loop: CASRPGSGGGYTF. CDR3 DNA sequence: TGTGCCAGCAGACCCGGGAGTGGCGGTGGCTACACCTTC.

Details on this clone: Other DNA sequences in the same sample also yield this CDR3. CDR3 nucleotide sequence: TGCGCCAGCAGCTTGAGCCCGGGACAGGGCGCCTACGAGCAGTACTTC. This gives the protein CASSLSPGQGAYEQYF. The chain employs TRBV5-1 and TRBJ2-7; 9 positions match TRBD1. The V and J ends lost 1 base and 2 bases, in that order; junction bases with no gene match: 7. The CDR3 sequence is 16 residues long. Germline V lookup: CDR1 SGHRS, CDR2 YFSETQ.

CDR3 coding DNA: TGTGCCAGCAGCGTAGGGGCTGGATTCTCCACAGATACGCAGTATTTT. Amino acid sequence: CASSVGAGFSTDTQYF. This chain uses TRBV9 with TRBJ2-3; D is undetermined. Between the trimmed V and J ends, which lost 0 bases and 2 bases, there was a span of 13 bases. This CDR3 has 16 amino acids. The V gene's germline CDR1 is SGDLS and CDR2 YYNGEE.